The present T cell receptor beta chain was sequenced within a study of blood T cells in healthy people across ages. Then a second PCR, running roughly 7 to 11 cycles, was carried out with a sample-barcoded 5' primer and a J-beta primer mix. TCRdb independently ran MiXCR on the 5' RACE reads; one entry per CDR3 protein. Of around 1,000,000 distinct CDR3 sequences listed, 20% to 25% are singletons. From germline, CDR1 is MNHEY and CDR2 SVGEGT. The CDR3 has 12 residues. V lost 1 base, J lost 6 bases, and 7 bases lay in between. Isolation yielded PBMCs, at least 6 million per sample, in every case. This clonotype has just a few counts. Its antigen remains unidentified. Broader study findings: A conclusive naive versus antigen-experienced comparison was prevented by the unsorted PBMCs.

These data also featured in a second study, about T cells of mothers and their children.

The rearrangement links TRBV6-2 or TRBV6-3 to TRBJ2-7; D uncertain. What was sequenced was blood. The receptor was derived from a girl aged 2-15 years in good health. In DNA, the CDR3 is TGTGCCAGCAGTTACTTTGATCGCGAGCAGTACTTC. Residues: CASSYFDREQYF.